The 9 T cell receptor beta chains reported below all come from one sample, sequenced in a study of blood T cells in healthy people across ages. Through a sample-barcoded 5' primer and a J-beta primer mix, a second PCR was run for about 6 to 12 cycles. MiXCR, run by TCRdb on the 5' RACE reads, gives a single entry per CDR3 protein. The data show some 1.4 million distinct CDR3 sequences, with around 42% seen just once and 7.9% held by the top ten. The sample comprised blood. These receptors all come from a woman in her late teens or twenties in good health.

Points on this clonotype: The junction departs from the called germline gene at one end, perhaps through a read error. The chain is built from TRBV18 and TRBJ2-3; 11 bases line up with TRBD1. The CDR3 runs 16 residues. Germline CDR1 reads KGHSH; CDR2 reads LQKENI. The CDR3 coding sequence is TGTGCCAACTCACCCCTAGGGACAGGGGGAACAGATACGCAGTATTTT. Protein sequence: CANSPLGTGGTDTQYF.

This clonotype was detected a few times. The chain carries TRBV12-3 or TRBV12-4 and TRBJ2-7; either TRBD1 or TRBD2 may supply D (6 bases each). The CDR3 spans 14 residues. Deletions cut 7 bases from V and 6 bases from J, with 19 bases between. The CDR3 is CASKTGGTSGEQYF. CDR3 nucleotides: TGTGCCAGCAAGACAGGAGGGACTTCCGGCGAGCAGTACTTC.

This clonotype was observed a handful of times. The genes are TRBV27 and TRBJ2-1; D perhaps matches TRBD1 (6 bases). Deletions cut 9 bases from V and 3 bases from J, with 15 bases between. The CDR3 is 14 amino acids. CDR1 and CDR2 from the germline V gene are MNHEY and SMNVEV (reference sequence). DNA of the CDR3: TGTGCCAGTAGTGCGGTAGGGGGCTACAATGAGCAGTTCTTC. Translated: CASSAVGGYNEQFF.

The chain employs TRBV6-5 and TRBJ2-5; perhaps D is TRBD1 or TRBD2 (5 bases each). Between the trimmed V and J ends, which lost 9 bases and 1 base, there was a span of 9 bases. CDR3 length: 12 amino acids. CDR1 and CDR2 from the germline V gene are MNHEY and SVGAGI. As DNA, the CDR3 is TGTGCCAGTGCAGGGACCCAAGAGACCCAGTACTTC. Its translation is CASAGTQETQYF.

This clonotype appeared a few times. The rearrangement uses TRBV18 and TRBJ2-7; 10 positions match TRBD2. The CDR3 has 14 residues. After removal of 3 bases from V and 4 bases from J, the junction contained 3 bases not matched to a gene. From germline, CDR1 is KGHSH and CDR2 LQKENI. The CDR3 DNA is TGTGCCAGCTCACCCCCTAGCGGGAGATACGAGCAGTACTTC. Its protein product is CASSPPSGRYEQYF.

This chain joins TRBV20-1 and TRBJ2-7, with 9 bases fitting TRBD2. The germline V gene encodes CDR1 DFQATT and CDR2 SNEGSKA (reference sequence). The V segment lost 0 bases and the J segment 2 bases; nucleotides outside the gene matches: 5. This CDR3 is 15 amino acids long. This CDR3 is CSAREAGTSPYEQYF. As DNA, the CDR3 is TGCAGTGCTAGAGAGGCCGGGACTAGCCCCTACGAGCAGTACTTC.

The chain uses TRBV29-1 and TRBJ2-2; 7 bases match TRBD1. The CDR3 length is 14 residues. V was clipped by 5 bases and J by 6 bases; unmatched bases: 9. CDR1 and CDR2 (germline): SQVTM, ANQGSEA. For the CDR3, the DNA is TGCAGCGTTCGGACAGGCGGTGGGTCCGGGGAGCTGTTTTTT. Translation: CSVRTGGGSGELFF.

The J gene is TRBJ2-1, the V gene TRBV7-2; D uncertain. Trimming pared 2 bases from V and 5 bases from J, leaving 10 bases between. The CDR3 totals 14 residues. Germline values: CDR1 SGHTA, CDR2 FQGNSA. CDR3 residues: CASSLLGYNNEQFF. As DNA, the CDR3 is TGTGCCAGCAGCTTATTGGGATATAACAATGAGCAGTTCTTC.

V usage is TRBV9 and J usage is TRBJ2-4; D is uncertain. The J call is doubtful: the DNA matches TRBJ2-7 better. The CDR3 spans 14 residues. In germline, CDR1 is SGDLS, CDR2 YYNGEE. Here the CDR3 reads CASSVTWGKSEQYF. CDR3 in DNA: TGTGCCAGCAGCGTAACGTGGGGAAAAAGCGAGCAGTACTTC.